These 25 T cell receptor beta chains originate from one sample sequenced in a study of T cell responses to AZD1222 COVID-19 vaccine. Generated by immunoSEQ multiplex PCR, the TCRdb table keeps only in-frame clones and is missing some. The sample lists some 120,000 clones; roughly 84% were seen once. This material consisted of peripheral blood, taken on day 0 of AZD1222 vaccination. The source is an adult in good health.

The rearrangement links TRBV6-1 to TRBJ1-5, with D maybe TRBD1 (5 bases). CDR1 and CDR2 (germline): MNHNS, SASEGT. The germline V and J ends were trimmed by 0 bases and 5 bases, with 8 bases remaining between them. This CDR3 is 14 amino acids long. CDR3 nucleotide sequence: TGTGCCAGCAGTGAAGCGGGGGTGGATCAGCCCCAGCATTTT. It codes for CASSEAGVDQPQHF.

The chain joins TRBV12-3 or TRBV12-4 to TRBJ1-2; D is ambiguous. The CDR3 totals 13 residues. V dropped 1 base and J dropped 4 bases, with 7 bases sitting between them. CDR3 DNA: TGTGCCAGCAGTTTAGACAGACTCTATGGCTACACCTTC. Its protein is CASSLDRLYGYTF.

This sequence joins TRBV18 and TRBJ1-6; TRBD1 is a possible D gene (5 bases). Germline assignment: CDR1 KGHSH and CDR2 LQKENI. CDR3 size: 15 residues. Trimming shortened V by 3 bases and J by 14 bases, and 20 bases separated the two germline ends. CDR3 residues: CASSPGPGLAEALHF. In DNA, the CDR3 is TGTGCCAGCTCACCGGGGCCAGGGCTGGCTGAGGCCCTCCACTTT.

The DNA of the CDR3 is TGTGCCAGCAGCGTAGGCCCAGGGACCTATGGCTACACCTTC. This encodes CASSVGPGTYGYTF. J is TRBJ1-2 and V is TRBV9, with D maybe TRBD1 (5 bases). CDR3 length: 14 amino acids. V lost 0 bases and J lost 4, with 10 bases in between. Germline V gene lookup returns CDR1 SGDLS and CDR2 YYNGEE.

The V and J genes are TRBV7-3 and TRBJ1-1, with a weak D call TRBD1 (5 bases). The V and J ends lost 5 bases and 5 bases respectively, with 15 bases between them. The CDR3 has 14 amino acids. Germline V gene data show CDR1 as SGHTA and CDR2 as FQGTGA. Written as DNA, the CDR3 is TGTGCCAGCAGCCCCGGTGGGGGGGGGACTGAAGCTTTCTTT. Translated: CASSPGGGGTEAFF.

This clone was counted a few times. V is TRBV4-1 and J is TRBJ1-5, with D uncertain. Per the germline V gene, CDR1 is MGHRA and CDR2 is YSYEKL. This CDR3 spans 15 amino acids. V dropped 0 bases and J dropped 3 bases, with 9 bases sitting between them. The CDR3: CASSQDSGVNQPQHF. In nucleotides, the CDR3 is TGCGCCAGCAGCCAAGATTCCGGGGTCAATCAGCCCCAGCATTTT.

The chain has TRBV28 and TRBJ2-7; no clear D. V lost 1 base, J lost 2 bases, and 3 bases lay in between. Germline loops: CDR1 MDHEN, CDR2 SYDVKM. The CDR3 runs 12 residues. CDR3 bases: TGTGCCAGCAGTTTATTTGCCTACGAGCAGTACTTC. It translates to CASSLFAYEQYF.

The rearrangement joins TRBV2 to TRBJ1-5; TRBD1 agrees at 8 bases. The CDR3 loop spans 15 amino acids. After removal of 9 bases from V and 0 bases from J, the junction contained 7 bases not matched to a gene. Germline V gene data show CDR1 as SNHLY and CDR2 as FYNNEI. The CDR3 region has the DNA TGTGCCAGTATGAGGGACAGGTATAGCAATCAGCCCCAGCATTTT. It specifies CASMRDRYSNQPQHF. Drawing the rest from reference TRBV2 and TRBJ1-5, the complete variable domain is EPEVTQTPSHQVTQMGQEVILRCVPISNHLYFYWYRQILGQKVEFLVSFYNNEISEKSEIFDDQFSVERPDGSNFTLKIRSTKLEDSAMYFCASMRDRYSNQPQHFGDGTRLSIL.

V gene TRBV5-1 combines with J gene TRBJ1-3; 8 positions agree with TRBD1. This CDR3 has 15 amino acids. Germline values: CDR1 SGHRS, CDR2 YFSETQ. The V and J ends lost 0 bases and 4 bases, in that order; junction bases with no gene match: 3. The DNA of the CDR3 is TGCGCCAGCAGCTTGGGACAGGGGAACGGAAACACCATATATTTT. It is translated as CASSLGQGNGNTIYF. The full variable domain, with the rest looked up from reference TRBV5-1 and TRBJ1-3, is KAGVTQTPRYLIKTRGQQVTLSCSPISGHRSVSWYQQTPGQGLQFLFEYFSETQRNKGNFPGRFSGRQFSNSRSEMNVSTLELGDSALYLCASSLGQGNGNTIYFGEGSWLTVV.

The V gene is TRBV5-6, the J gene TRBJ1-2; 8 bases match TRBD1. This CDR3 spans 14 amino acids. The junction had 2 bases not matched to a gene; V was cut back by 1 base and J by 3 bases. In germline, CDR1 is SGHDT, CDR2 YYEEEE. For the CDR3, the DNA is TGTGCCAGCAGCTTGTTACAGGGGGACTATGGCTACACCTTC. Translation: CASSLLQGDYGYTF.

This clone has a single count. The chain carries TRBV5-1 and TRBJ2-3; D uncertain. CDR1 is SGHRS, CDR2 YFSETQ, per germline. Trimming removed 0 bases at V and 0 bases at J, with 8 bases between. The length of the CDR3 is 15 residues. The CDR3 DNA reads as TGCGCCAGCAGCTTGGTAAGGTCCAGCACAGATACGCAGTATTTT. Translation: CASSLVRSSTDTQYF.

The chain has TRBV2 and TRBJ2-1; TRBD2 matches 7 bases. This CDR3 has 15 residues. Germline V gene sequence: CDR1 SNHLY, CDR2 FYNNEI. After removal of 1 base from V and 4 bases from J, the junction contained 4 bases not matched to a gene. The CDR3 loop is CASSEVGREYNEQFF. In DNA, the CDR3 is TGTGCCAGCAGTGAAGTTGGGCGGGAGTACAATGAGCAGTTCTTC.

The chain employs TRBV10-3 and TRBJ2-7, with a possible D match to TRBD1 (5 bases). CDR3 size: 12 residues. Trimming removed 2 bases at V and 6 bases at J, with 8 bases between. Germline V gene lookup returns CDR1 ENHRY and CDR2 SYGVKD. The CDR3 nucleotides read TGTGCCATCAGTGAGGGGGCTGGCGAGCAGTACTTC. Its protein product is CAISEGAGEQYF.

CDR3 region: CARRTVGNTIYF. In DNA, the CDR3 is TGTGCCAGACGGACAGTCGGAAACACCATATATTTT. The chain links TRBV11-3 to TRBJ1-3, with D possibly TRBD1 on 6 matching bases. CDR3 length equals 12 residues. Between the trimmed V and J ends, which lost 9 bases and 4 bases, there was a span of 10 bases. Germline V gene sequence: CDR1 SGHNT, CDR2 YENEEA. The variable domain in full, completed from reference TRBV11-3 and TRBJ1-3, reads EAGVVQSPRYKIIEKKQPVAFWCNPISGHNTLYWYLQNLGQGPELLIRYENEEAVDDSQLPKDRFSAERLKGVDSTLKIQPAELGDSAVYLCARRTVGNTIYFGEGSWLTVV.

This chain uses TRBV11-3 with TRBJ2-7, with 10 nucleotides matching TRBD2. The CDR3 has 13 amino acids. Trimming removed 5 bases from V and 5 bases from J; junction bases left unmatched: 3. Germline values: CDR1 SGHNT, CDR2 YENEEA. The CDR3 sequence is CASSRTSGNEQYF. The CDR3 DNA reads TGTGCCAGCAGCCGTACTAGCGGGAACGAGCAGTACTTC.

The chain links TRBV30 to TRBJ2-1; TRBD2 matches 14 bases. J was trimmed by 7 bases and V by 5 bases; bases with no gene match: 16. The CDR3 is made up of 18 amino acids. Germline CDR1 and CDR2: GTSNPN and SVGIG (reference sequence). The CDR3 here is CAWGTGLAGALGWNEQFF. CDR3 coding DNA: TGTGCCTGGGGAACGGGACTAGCGGGAGCCCTGGGGTGGAATGAGCAGTTCTTC.

The chain uses TRBV27 and TRBJ2-3; D perhaps matches TRBD2 (9 bases). The CDR3 has 18 amino acids. V was trimmed by 5 bases and J by 3 bases, leaving 24 bases between them. CDR1 is MNHEY, CDR2 SMNVEV, per germline (reference sequence). CDR3 DNA sequence: TGTGCCAGCAGTCCGCTCGTCAGCGGGGGGACAGGAACAGATACGCAGTATTTT. Residues: CASSPLVSGGTGTDTQYF.

The gene calls are TRBV19 and TRBJ2-7; D remains ambiguous. The germline gives CDR1 LNHDA, CDR2 SQIVND (reference sequence). Trimming shortened V by 3 bases and J by 7 bases, and 16 bases separated the two germline ends. This CDR3 has 14 amino acids. The CDR3 spells CASSIIGPEGEQYF. CDR3 DNA: TGTGCCAGTAGTATTATTGGTCCAGAAGGGGAGCAGTACTTC.

The rearrangement links TRBV9 to TRBJ1-1; D is perhaps TRBD1 (6 bases). CDR1 and CDR2 (germline): SGDLS, YYNGEE. This CDR3 region has 13 residues. The V and J ends lost 4 bases and 4 bases respectively, with 11 bases between them. DNA for the CDR3: TGTGCCAGCAGCCCTCCAGGGGCCACTGAAGCTTTCTTT. Translating gives CASSPPGATEAFF.

V usage is TRBV24-1 and J usage is TRBJ2-7; D remains ambiguous. Trimming removed 6 bases at V and 3 bases at J, with 11 bases between. The germline gives CDR1 KGHDR, CDR2 SFDVKD. This CDR3 has 13 residues. In nucleotides, the CDR3 is TGTGCCACCAGTCTGGACGGAGACTACGAGCAGTACTTC. Residues: CATSLDGDYEQYF.

The chain combines TRBV9 with TRBJ1-1; 9 positions match TRBD1. V shed 5 bases, J shed 0 bases, and the junction held 2 bases outside the gene matches. The CDR3 contains 14 residues. The V gene's germline CDR1 is SGDLS and CDR2 YYNGEE. The CDR3 nucleotides are TGTGCCAGCAGTCGGGACAGGGTGAACACTGAAGCTTTCTTT. Translation gives CASSRDRVNTEAFF.

The chain carries TRBV3-1 (or the pseudogene TRBV3-2) and TRBJ2-7; D uncertain. V lost 2 bases, J lost 4 bases, and 9 bases lay in between. Germline CDR1 LGHDT, CDR2 YNNKEL (reference sequence). CDR3 length equals 13 residues. The DNA of the CDR3 is TGTGCCAGCAGCCAACTGGACCGTTACGAGCAGTACTTC. Protein sequence: CASSQLDRYEQYF.

Remarks on this clone: An end of the junction differs from the germline gene, which may be a read error. This sequence joins TRBV27 and TRBJ2-6; D unresolved. CDR3 length: 17 amino acids. Germline values: CDR1 MNHEY, CDR2 SMNVEV (reference sequence). CDR3 amino acids: CASSLYVGASGANVLTF. The DNA for the CDR3 is TGTGCCAGCAGCTTATACGTCGGAGCCTCTGGGGCCAACGTCCTGACTTTC.

This chain links TRBV2 with TRBJ1-5; 7 bases map to TRBD1. The CDR3 is 15 residues long. J was trimmed by 1 base and V by 6 bases; bases with no gene match: 6. Germline V gene data show CDR1 as SNHLY and CDR2 as FYNNEI. CDR3 sequence reads: CASRADRVSNQPQHF. As DNA, the CDR3 is TGTGCCAGCAGAGCCGACAGGGTGAGCAATCAGCCCCAGCATTTT.

A single count supports this clone. The chain has TRBV29-1 and TRBJ1-4; D is perhaps TRBD1 (6 bases). The CDR3 totals 12 residues. The germline V and J ends were trimmed by 4 bases and 7 bases, with 10 bases remaining between them. Germline CDR1 is SQVTM and CDR2 is ANQGSEA. For the CDR3, the DNA is TGCAGCGTTGGTGGGGGGGCTGAAAAACTGTTTTTT. Translating gives CSVGGGAEKLFF.